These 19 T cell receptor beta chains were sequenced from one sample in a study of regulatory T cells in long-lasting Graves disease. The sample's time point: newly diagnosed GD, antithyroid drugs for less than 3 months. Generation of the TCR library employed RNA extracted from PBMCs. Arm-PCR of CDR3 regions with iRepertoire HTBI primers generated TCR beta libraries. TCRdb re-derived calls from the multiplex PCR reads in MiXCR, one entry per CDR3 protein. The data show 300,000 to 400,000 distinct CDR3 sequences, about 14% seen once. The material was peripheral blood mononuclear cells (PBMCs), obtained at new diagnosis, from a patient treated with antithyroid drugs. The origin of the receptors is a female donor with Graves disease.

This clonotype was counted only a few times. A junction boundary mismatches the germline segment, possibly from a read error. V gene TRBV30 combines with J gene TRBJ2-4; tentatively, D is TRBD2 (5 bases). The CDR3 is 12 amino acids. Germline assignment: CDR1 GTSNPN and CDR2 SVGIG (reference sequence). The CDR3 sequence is CAWSTGYGEQLF. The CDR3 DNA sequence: TGTGCCTGGAGTACTGGCTATGGGGAGCAGCTCTTC.

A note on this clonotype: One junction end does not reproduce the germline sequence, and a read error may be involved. The CDR3: CASGFGARKGNSPLHF. The CDR3 nucleotides read TGTGCCAGCGGTTTCGGAGCAAGGAAGGGTAATTCACCCCTCCACTTT. This chain links TRBV27 with TRBJ1-6; unclear D gene. Germline-derived CDR1 and CDR2 are MNHEY and SMNVEV (reference sequence). The CDR3 totals 16 residues.

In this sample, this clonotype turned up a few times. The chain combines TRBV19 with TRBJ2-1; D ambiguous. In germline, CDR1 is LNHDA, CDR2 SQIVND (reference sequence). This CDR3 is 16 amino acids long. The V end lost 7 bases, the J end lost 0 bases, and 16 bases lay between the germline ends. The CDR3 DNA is TGTGCCAGTACTCCGACCCCACAAAGCTCCTACAATGAGCAGTTCTTC. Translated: CASTPTPQSSYNEQFF.

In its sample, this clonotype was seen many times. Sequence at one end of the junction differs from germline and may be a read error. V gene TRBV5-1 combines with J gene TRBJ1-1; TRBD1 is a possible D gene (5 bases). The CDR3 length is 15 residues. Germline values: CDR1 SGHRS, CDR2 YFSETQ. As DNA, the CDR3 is TGTGCCAGCAGCTTGGGACTGGGGATGAACACTGAAGCTTTCTTT. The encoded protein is CASSLGLGMNTEAFF.

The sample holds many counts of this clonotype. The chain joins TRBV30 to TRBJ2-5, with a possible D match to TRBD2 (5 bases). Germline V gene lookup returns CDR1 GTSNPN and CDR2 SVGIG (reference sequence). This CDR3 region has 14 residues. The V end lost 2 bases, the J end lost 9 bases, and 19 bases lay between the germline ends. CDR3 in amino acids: CAWSPRGGAEAQYF. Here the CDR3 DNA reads TGTGCCTGGAGTCCCCGCGGCGGTGCGGAGGCCCAGTACTTC.

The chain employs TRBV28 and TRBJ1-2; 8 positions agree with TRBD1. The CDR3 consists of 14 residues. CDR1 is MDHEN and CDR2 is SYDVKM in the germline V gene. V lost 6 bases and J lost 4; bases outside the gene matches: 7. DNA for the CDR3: TGTGCCAGCAGCCGGACAGGGAGCCGCTATGGCTACACCTTC. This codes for CASSRTGSRYGYTF.

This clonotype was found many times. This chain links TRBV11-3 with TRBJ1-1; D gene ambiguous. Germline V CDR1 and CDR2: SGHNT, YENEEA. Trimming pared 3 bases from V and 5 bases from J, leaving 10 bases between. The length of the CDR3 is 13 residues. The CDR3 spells CASSLTGQTEAFF. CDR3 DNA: TGTGCCAGCAGCTTGACCGGGCAAACTGAAGCTTTCTTT. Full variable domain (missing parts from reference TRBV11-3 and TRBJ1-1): EAGVVQSPRYKIIEKKQPVAFWCNPISGHNTLYWYLQNLGQGPELLIRYENEEAVDDSQLPKDRFSAERLKGVDSTLKIQPAELGDSAVYLCASSLTGQTEAFFGQGTRLTVV.

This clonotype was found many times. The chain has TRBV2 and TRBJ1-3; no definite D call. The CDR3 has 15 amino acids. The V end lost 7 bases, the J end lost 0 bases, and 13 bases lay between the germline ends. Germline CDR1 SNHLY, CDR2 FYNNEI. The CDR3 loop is CASNQDLGSGNTIYF. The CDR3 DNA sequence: TGTGCCAGCAATCAGGACCTAGGCTCTGGAAACACCATATATTTT.

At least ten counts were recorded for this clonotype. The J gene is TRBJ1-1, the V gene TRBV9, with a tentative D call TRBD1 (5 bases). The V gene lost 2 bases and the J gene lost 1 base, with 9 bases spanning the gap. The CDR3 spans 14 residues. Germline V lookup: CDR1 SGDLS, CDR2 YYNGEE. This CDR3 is CASSVIGGNTEAFF. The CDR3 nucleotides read TGTGCCAGCAGCGTTATCGGGGGGAACACTGAAGCTTTCTTT.

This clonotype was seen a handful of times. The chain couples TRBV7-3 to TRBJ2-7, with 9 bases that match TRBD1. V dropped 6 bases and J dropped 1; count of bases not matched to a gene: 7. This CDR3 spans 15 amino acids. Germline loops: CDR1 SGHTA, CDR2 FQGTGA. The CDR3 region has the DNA TGTGCCAGCAGGTCACCGGGACAGGGATCCTACGAGCAGTACTTC. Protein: CASRSPGQGSYEQYF.

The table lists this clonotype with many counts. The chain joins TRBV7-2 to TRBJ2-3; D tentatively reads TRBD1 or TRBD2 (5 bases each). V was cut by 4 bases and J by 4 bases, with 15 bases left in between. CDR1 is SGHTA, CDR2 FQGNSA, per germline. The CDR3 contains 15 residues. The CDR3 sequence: CASSSTGRPADTQYF. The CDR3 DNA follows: TGTGCCAGCAGCTCCACGGGACGCCCCGCAGATACGCAGTATTTT.

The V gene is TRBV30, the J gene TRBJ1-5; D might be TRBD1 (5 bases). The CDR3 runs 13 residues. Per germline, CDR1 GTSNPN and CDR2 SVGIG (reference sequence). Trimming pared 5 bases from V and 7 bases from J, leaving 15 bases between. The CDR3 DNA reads TGTGCCTGGGCTCAGGGAGTAGAACAGCCCCAGCATTTT. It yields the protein CAWAQGVEQPQHF. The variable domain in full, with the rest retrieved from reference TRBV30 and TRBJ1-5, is SQTIHQWPATLVQPVGSPLSLECTVEGTSNPNLYWYRQAAGRGLQLLFYSVGIGQISSEVPQNLSASRPQDRQFILSSKKLLLSDSGFYLCAWAQGVEQPQHFGDGTRLSIL.

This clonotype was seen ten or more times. Here the CDR3 DNA reads TGTGCCAGCAGCACGGCCGGGCGGACTGAAGCTTTCTTT. Amino acids: CASSTAGRTEAFF. V gene TRBV11-2 combines with J gene TRBJ1-1; unclear D gene. V shed 5 bases and J shed 5 bases, with 12 bases lying between them. The CDR3 is made up of 13 amino acids. CDR1 is SGHAT and CDR2 is FQNNGV in the germline V gene.

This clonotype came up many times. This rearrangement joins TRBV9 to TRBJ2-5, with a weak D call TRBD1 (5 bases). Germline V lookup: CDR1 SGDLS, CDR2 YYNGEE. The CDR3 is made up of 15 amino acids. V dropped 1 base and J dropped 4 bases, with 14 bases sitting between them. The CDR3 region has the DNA TGTGCCAGCAGCGTATATGACCTAAGGGGAGAGACCCAGTACTTC. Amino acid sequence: CASSVYDLRGETQYF. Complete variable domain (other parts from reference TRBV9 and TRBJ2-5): DSGVTQTPKHLITATGQRVTLRCSPRSGDLSVYWYQQSLDQGLQFLIQYYNGEERAKGNILERFSAQQFPDLHSELNLSSLELGDSALYFCASSVYDLRGETQYFGPGTRLLVL.

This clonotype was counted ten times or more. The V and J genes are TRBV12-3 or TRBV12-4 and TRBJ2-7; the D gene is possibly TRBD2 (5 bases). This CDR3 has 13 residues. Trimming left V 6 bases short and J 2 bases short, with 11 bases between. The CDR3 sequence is CASSLAGPYEQYF. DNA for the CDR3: TGTGCCAGCAGCTTGGCGGGCCCCTACGAGCAGTACTTC.

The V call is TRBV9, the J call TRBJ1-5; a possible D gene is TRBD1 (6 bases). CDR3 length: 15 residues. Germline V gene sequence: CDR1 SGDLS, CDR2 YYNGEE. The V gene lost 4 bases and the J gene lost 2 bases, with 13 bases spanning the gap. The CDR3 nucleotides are TGTGCCAGCAGCCCTGGGGGGCAGGGCAATCAGCCCCAGCATTTT. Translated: CASSPGGQGNQPQHF. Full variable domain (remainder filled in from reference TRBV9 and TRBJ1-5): DSGVTQTPKHLITATGQRVTLRCSPRSGDLSVYWYQQSLDQGLQFLIQYYNGEERAKGNILERFSAQQFPDLHSELNLSSLELGDSALYFCASSPGGQGNQPQHFGDGTRLSIL.

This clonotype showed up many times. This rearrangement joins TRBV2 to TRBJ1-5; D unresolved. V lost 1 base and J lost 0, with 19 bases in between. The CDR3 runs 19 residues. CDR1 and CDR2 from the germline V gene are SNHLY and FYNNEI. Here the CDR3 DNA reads TGTGCCAGCAGTGAAGTCCTTTTTCGTAACAGATATAGCAATCAGCCCCAGCATTTT. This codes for CASSEVLFRNRYSNQPQHF.

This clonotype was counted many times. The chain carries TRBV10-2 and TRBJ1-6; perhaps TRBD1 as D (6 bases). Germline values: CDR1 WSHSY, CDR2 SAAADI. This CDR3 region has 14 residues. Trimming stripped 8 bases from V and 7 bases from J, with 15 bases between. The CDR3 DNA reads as TGCGCCAGCTCTGTTGCGGACAGAAATTCACCCCTCCACTTT. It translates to CASSVADRNSPLHF.

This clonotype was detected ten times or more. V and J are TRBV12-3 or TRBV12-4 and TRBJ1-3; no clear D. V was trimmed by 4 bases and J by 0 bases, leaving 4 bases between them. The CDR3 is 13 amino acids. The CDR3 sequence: CASSSSSGNTIYF. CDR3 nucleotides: TGTGCCAGCAGTTCCTCCTCTGGAAACACCATATATTTT.